This is a list of T cell receptor beta chains from one sample in a study of CD8 T cells in ankylosing spondylitis. MiXCR, applied by TCRdb to the 5' RACE reads, yields one record per CDR3 protein. The data show 700,000 to 1,000,000 distinct CDR3 sequences, 12% seen once. The sequenced sample was blood, either unsorted or a sorted T cell fraction (not recorded which). Receptors originate from a male donor with ankylosing spondylitis. CDR3s include the opening cysteine and the closing phenylalanine or tryptophan. The size of a clone is reported for some rows only, either as once, few or many, or as a class for expanded clones.

V gene,clone size,J gene,CDR3 protein
TRBV5-6,NA,TRBJ1-1,CASSLGSGRTEAFF
TRBV29-1,many,TRBJ2-1,CSVQPRDNEQFF
TRBV4-3,NA,TRBJ2-7,CASSQDYSSYEQYF
TRBV6-2/TRBV6-3,NA,TRBJ2-1,CASSTVVAGVGPNEQFF
TRBV12-3/TRBV12-4,many,TRBJ1-2,CASSSQGYGYGYTF
TRBV27,NA,TRBJ1-4,CASSPSGQGSEKLFF
TRBV5-1,few,TRBJ2-7,CASSLASALDEQYF
TRBV5-1,few,TRBJ2-1,CASSLTGTRYNEQFF
TRBV19,few,TRBJ2-5,CASSMVQGIQETQYF
TRBV5-1,many,TRBJ2-1,CASSSPAGGYEQFF
TRBV20-1,once,TRBJ2-3,CSARISGGAVEDTQYF
TRBV20-1,NA,TRBJ2-1,CSARRTSGSSYNEQFF
TRBV18,few,TRBJ2-2,CASSPPSRVLFF
TRBV20-1,few,TRBJ1-4,CSARRREGLEKLFF
TRBV5-1,few,TRBJ2-3,CASSYGTSGSGRTDTQYF
TRBV27,few,TRBJ2-3,CASSLWQGRVGAQYF
TRBV10-3,NA,TRBJ2-4,CAISESRGRVSKNIQYF
TRBV29-1,few,TRBJ2-4,CSVESQAKNIQYF
TRBV5-5,many,TRBJ1-1,CASTHLMQGAGTEAFF
TRBV4-3,NA,TRBJ1-4,CASSRTGTPNEKLFF
TRBV20-1,NA,TRBJ2-2,CSAGPQGSAGAGELFF
TRBV5-1,NA,TRBJ2-5,CASSLAGQGAETQYF
TRBV6-5,NA,TRBJ1-1,CASSYQGQGVKMNTEAFF
TRBV7-2,NA,TRBJ1-6,CASSLILSRVHSPLHF
TRBV6-2/TRBV6-3,NA,TRBJ2-6,CASGRDGFSGANVLTF
TRBV6-1,many,TRBJ2-7,CASSRGLAGPGTVYEQYF
TRBV6-5,NA,TRBJ1-6,CASSYRGPYNSPLHF
TRBV20-1,few,TRBJ1-5,CSARAGTPDQPQHF
TRBV5-6,many,TRBJ2-7,CASSSGRQVQYF
TRBV5-1,few,TRBJ2-6,CASSLRPLGDGANVLTF
TRBV9,many,TRBJ1-1,CASSVRPGNTEAFF
TRBV6-5,many,TRBJ2-1,CASSYSGGTYNEQFF
TRBV4-3,many,TRBJ1-2,CASSQDQGRVGYTF
TRBV5-1,NA,TRBJ2-1,CASSGGLAGDVEFF
TRBV7-2,NA,TRBJ1-5,CASSPGSGGPLSPQHF
TRBV5-1,NA,TRBJ2-1,CASSLALLAGGNEQFF
TRBV19,few,TRBJ2-1,CASRAQLWEGIDEQFF
TRBV29-1,many,TRBJ2-1,CSVDTGQYNEQFF
TRBV5-1,few,TRBJ1-5,CASSLIPGDQPQHF
TRBV20-1,few,TRBJ2-3,CSARDGGTGASTDTQYF
TRBV7-2,many,TRBJ1-4,CASSVTGVKLFF
TRBV24-1,NA,TRBJ2-3,CATSDATSGRDTQYF
TRBV4-1,few,TRBJ1-2,CASSRTGQRDYGYTF
TRBV4-3,few,TRBJ2-5,CASSQETPGGQETQYF
TRBV7-2,NA,TRBJ2-3,CASSRGPGRASTDTQYF
TRBV20-1,many,TRBJ2-1,CSASRADEQFF
TRBV7-2,NA,TRBJ1-5,CASSYRDVTGSNQPQHF
TRBV5-1,NA,TRBJ1-4,CASSLASDLNEKLFF
TRBV4-3,NA,TRBJ1-4,CASSQVVEDEKLFF